This TCR beta chain was sequenced during a study of shared clonotypes between healthy human individuals. TCRdb's table, derived via immunoSEQ multiplex PCR, lists solely in-frame clones and lacks some. The sample has over 400,000 clones, about 84% seen once. For unsorted samples, genomic DNA was extracted from 80 million to 100 million PBMCs. The clonotype originates from a woman in her thirties or forties in good health. Some clones in this sample may be carry-over from other donors' samples. Sequencing was carried out using PBMCs.

The CDR3 coding sequence is TGTGCCAGCAGCTCGATCTCCCACCGGGACACAGGAAACAATGAGCAGTTCTTC. This translates into CASSSISHRDTGNNEQFF. The chain links TRBV11-2 to TRBJ2-1; weak D call: TRBD1 (6 bases). Germline V gene data show CDR1 as SGHAT and CDR2 as FQNNGV. Between the trimmed V and J ends, which lost 4 bases and 5 bases, there was a span of 24 bases. The CDR3 runs 18 residues. The full variable domain, in which reference TRBV11-2 and TRBJ2-1 provide the parts outside the CDR3, is EAGVAQSPRYKIIEKRQSVAFWCNPISGHATLYWYQQILGQGPKLLIQFQNNGVVDDSQLPKDRFSAERLKGVDSTLKIQPAKLEDSAVYLCASSSISHRDTGNNEQFFGPGTRLTVL.